This T cell receptor (beta chain) was identified in a study of blood T cell repertoires in COVID-19. Across the whole study: Specimens from acute and convalescent COVID-19 originated in the United States, Italy and Spain. PBMCs, B-cell-depleted T cells, or T cells were the source of the cDNA or gDNA that made up the material.

V was pared by 6 bases and J by 0 bases, with 19 bases between. The CDR3 has 17 residues. Germline loops: CDR1 SGDLS, CDR2 YYNGEE. In the original workflow: Cell counts per sample came from amplifying reference gene primers. Sequenced by immunoSEQ multiplex PCR; TCRdb stores in-frame clones only, minus some. V, J and clone size are those of that table, while D and trimming were read from the DNA. The sample holds tens of thousands of clones, 84% seen once. The source is a man aged 50-59 years with acute or convalescent COVID-19. V gene TRBV9 combines with J gene TRBJ2-1, with D perhaps matching TRBD1 (6 bases). The sample comprised peripheral blood. DNA of the CDR3: TGTGCCAGCACTACCAGAGGACAGTGGAGCTCCTACAATGAGCAGTTCTTC. Protein: CASTTRGQWSSYNEQFF.